There are a few counts of the clone carrying this TCR beta chain. Its antigen is not identified. The sample is drawn from a study of CD8 T cells in ankylosing spondylitis. Germline CDR1 SEHNR, CDR2 FQNEAQ (reference sequence). CDR3 length: 16 residues. V gave up 5 bases and J gave up 2 bases, with 19 bases separating them. The study's findings and limits: Past research had described some motif variants in reactive arthritis synovial fluid and blood. The authors reported significant enrichment of disease-linked clones in matched ankylosing spondylitis synovial fluid. Disease-linked clones were found to be CD8+ and relatively rare in peripheral blood. For ankylosing spondylitis blood, a TCR beta motif of about eight highly homologous variants appeared characteristic.

TCRdb reprocessed the 5' RACE reads with MiXCR, giving one entry per CDR3 protein. The sample lists 200,000 to 300,000 distinct CDR3 sequences, less than 9.5% occurring once. This rearrangement joins TRBV7-9 to TRBJ2-7, with unresolved D. The TCR comes from a female donor with ankylosing spondylitis or in good health (not recorded which). Material for sequencing was blood, either unsorted or a sorted T cell fraction (not recorded which). The DNA of the CDR3 is TGTGCCAGCAGCGCCCTAACTCCTTCACCTACCTACGAGCAGTACTTC. This sequence encodes CASSALTPSPTYEQYF.